This TCR beta chain was obtained from a study of cytomegalovirus exposure and HLA in healthy donors. Study as a whole: From 170 million or so T cells, an earlier analysis saw 90 million to 130 million unique TCR beta sequences.

PCR involved 60 Vbeta and 13 Jbeta primers. Sequencing was performed with immunoSEQ multiplex PCR; in TCRdb, only in-frame clones are kept and a portion is missing. The sample has roughly 200,000 clones; more than 65% are singletons. V lost 2 bases, J lost 0 bases, and 18 bases lay in between. The V gene's germline CDR1 is SGDLS and CDR2 YYNGEE. There are 18 residues in the CDR3. Study-level points and caveats: Some V segments (TRBV6-2 and TRBV6-3 among them) were excluded as indistinguishable. DRB1 had the most TCR associations and HLA-C the fewest, a later analysis found, with rates varying by HLA locus.

As concerns this clone: Antigen unknown.

This chain uses TRBV9 with TRBJ1-3, with D hard to call. Sequenced sample: PBMCs. This TCR came from a woman in her forties or fifties in good health and CMV-seronegative. The CDR3 loop is CASSVSAEREYSGNTIYF. The CDR3 DNA reads as TGTGCCAGCAGCGTCTCGGCAGAGAGGGAGTACTCTGGAAACACCATATATTTT.